The 15 T cell receptor beta chains in this list originate from one sample, sequenced in a study of regulatory T cells in long-lasting Graves disease. The time point was: newly diagnosed GD, antithyroid drugs for less than 3 months. PBMC RNA served as the TCR library source. Construction of the TCR beta libraries employed iRepertoire HTBI primers in conjunction with Arm-PCR of CDR3 regions. TCRdb processed the multiplex PCR reads anew with MiXCR; each CDR3 protein has one entry. The table has 300,000 to 400,000 distinct CDR3 sequences, approximately 15% seen once; the top ten hold less than 35%. Separately, the same data were catalogued under a study of T cells in Graves' hyperthyroidism and ophthalmopathy.

Sequencing was performed on peripheral blood mononuclear cells (PBMCs), taken at new diagnosis, from a patient treated with antithyroid drugs. The origin of the receptors is a man aged 40-49 years with Graves disease.

This chain joins TRBV5-6 and TRBJ2-2; 12 bases align to TRBD2. With 2 bases clipped from V and 7 bases from J, the junction kept 6 bases outside the gene matches. Looked up from germline, CDR1 is SGHDT and CDR2 is YYEEEE. The CDR3 extends over 16 amino acids. The CDR3, as DNA: TGTGCCAGCAGCTTTTTCCTAGCGGGGGGGCACGGGGAGCTGTTTTTT. Translated, it gives CASSFFLAGGHGELFF.

This clonotype was seen a few times. The genes are TRBV10-3 and TRBJ2-1, with D possibly matching TRBD1 (5 bases). Trimming left V 7 bases short and J 9 bases short, with 25 bases between. Germline V lookup: CDR1 ENHRY, CDR2 SYGVKD. This CDR3 is built from 16 residues. The CDR3 spells CAITPTTTGRRTEQFF. In nucleotides, the CDR3 is TGTGCCATCACTCCCACTACTACAGGCCGTAGGACTGAGCAGTTCTTC.

This clonotype has a handful of counts. A much larger clone sits a single nucleotide away, making a read error possible. V and J are TRBV7-2 and TRBJ2-5; D is perhaps TRBD2 (6 bases). Looked up from germline, CDR1 is SGHTA and CDR2 is FQGNSA. CDR3 length equals 15 residues. The V end lost 1 base, the J end lost 1 base, and 10 bases lay between the germline ends. The CDR3 is CASSLGGEVQETQYF. CDR3 nucleotide sequence: TGTGCCAGCAGCTTAGGCGGGGAAGTCCAAGAGACCCAGTACTTC.

The chain links TRBV4-3 to TRBJ2-5; TRBD2 matches 7 bases. The germline CDR1 and CDR2 sequences are LGHNA and YSLEER. V lost 4 bases, J lost 5 bases, and 4 bases stayed unmatched. The CDR3 spans 13 residues. The CDR3 protein is CASSRTSVETQYF. DNA of the CDR3: TGCGCCAGCAGCCGGACTAGTGTTGAGACCCAGTACTTC.

This clonotype came up many times. V usage is TRBV9 and J usage is TRBJ2-3; D may be TRBD1 or TRBD2 (6 bases each). The CDR3 totals 15 residues. With 2 bases removed from V and 5 bases from J, the gap between germline ends came to 15 bases. Germline CDR1 and CDR2: SGDLS and YYNGEE. The CDR3 reads CASSVQGGRGDTQYF. Written as DNA, the CDR3 is TGTGCCAGCAGCGTTCAAGGGGGGCGGGGAGATACGCAGTATTTT.

Remarks on this clonotype: This may be a read error, as it is one base from a much larger clone. The chain combines TRBV20-1 with TRBJ2-1, with D possibly being TRBD2 (6 bases). This CDR3 has 14 amino acids. The V end was cut by 6 bases, the J end by 10 bases, with 22 bases between. In germline, CDR1 is DFQATT, CDR2 SNEGSKA (reference sequence). The DNA for the CDR3 is TGCAGTGCGAGTACCGGGGGAAGTTACTACGAGCAGTTCTTC. Translating it yields CSASTGGSYYEQFF.

The table lists this clonotype with many counts. The chain couples TRBV2 to TRBJ2-7; D is perhaps TRBD1 (6 bases). Trimming shortened V by 7 bases and J by 0 bases, and 10 bases separated the two germline ends. CDR1 and CDR2 from the germline V gene are SNHLY and FYNNEI. This CDR3 is built from 13 residues. The CDR3 DNA sequence: TGTGCCAGCACAGGGGCCGGCTCCTACGAGCAGTACTTC. Its protein is CASTGAGSYEQYF.

The J gene is TRBJ2-2, the V gene TRBV5-5, with D unclear. In germline, CDR1 is SGHKS, CDR2 YYEKEE (reference sequence). This CDR3 has 14 residues. V lost 4 bases to trimming and J lost 6 bases, with 13 bases between them. CDR3 in DNA: TGTGCCAGCAGCGGTGGTCAGTCGGCCGGGGAGCTGTTTTTT. Its translation is CASSGGQSAGELFF.

The table lists this clonotype with many counts. This rearrangement joins TRBV18 to TRBJ1-1, with D possibly being TRBD1 (6 bases). The CDR3 consists of 15 residues. Germline V gives CDR1 KGHSH, CDR2 LQKENI. The V end lost 3 bases, the J end lost 4 bases, and 15 bases lay between the germline ends. In DNA, the CDR3 is TGTGCCAGCTCACCGCTAGGGGGGCTGCGCACTGAAGCTTTCTTT. It encodes CASSPLGGLRTEAFF.

The sample holds many counts of this clonotype. The rearrangement joins TRBV12-3 or TRBV12-4 to TRBJ2-5, with 10 positions matching TRBD1. After removal of 5 bases from V and 2 bases from J, the junction contained 2 bases not matched to a gene. This CDR3 has 14 residues. CDR3 amino acids: CASSDRGLQETQYF. As DNA, the CDR3 is TGTGCCAGCAGTGACAGGGGGCTTCAAGAGACCCAGTACTTC.

This clonotype has ten or more counts. V is TRBV5-1 and J is TRBJ1-1; D might be TRBD1 (6 bases). Deletions cut 4 bases from V and 0 bases from J, with 16 bases between. CDR3 length equals 16 residues. Germline V lookup: CDR1 SGHRS, CDR2 YFSETQ. The CDR3 bases are TGCGCCAGCAGCCGGACAGCCGACAGCATGAACACTGAAGCTTTCTTT. Protein sequence: CASSRTADSMNTEAFF.

This clonotype was counted ten times or more. V usage is TRBV7-9 and J usage is TRBJ2-2; TRBD1 matches at 8 bases. The CDR3 loop spans 14 amino acids. CDR1 and CDR2 from the germline V gene are SEHNR and FQNEAQ (reference sequence). V was pared by 5 bases and J by 6 bases, with 5 bases of the junction left unmatched. The CDR3 loop is CASSVWTGSGELFF. In DNA, the CDR3 is TGTGCCAGCAGCGTCTGGACAGGGTCCGGGGAGCTGTTTTTT.

This clonotype was detected a few times. The gene calls are TRBV7-6 and TRBJ2-7; 7 positions match TRBD2. After removal of 5 bases from V and 5 bases from J, the junction contained 9 bases not matched to a gene. CDR1 is SGHVS and CDR2 is FNYEAQ in the germline V gene. The CDR3 totals 14 residues. The CDR3 DNA reads TGTGCCAGCAGCCCCAGAGCGGGGTCGGACGAGCAGTACTTC. It yields the protein CASSPRAGSDEQYF.

Many counts were recorded for this clonotype. The V call is TRBV5-1, the J call TRBJ2-3; D not resolved. V was clipped by 2 bases and J by 2 bases, with 9 bases between them. Per the germline V gene, CDR1 is SGHRS and CDR2 is YFSETQ. CDR3 size: 14 residues. CDR3 nucleotides: TGCGCCAGCAGCTTAGGCTCGGACACAGATACGCAGTATTTT. This codes for CASSLGSDTDTQYF.

This clonotype occurred a few times. It differs at one base from a far larger clone, so likely a read error. V usage is TRBV27 and J usage is TRBJ2-1; 7 positions match TRBD1. The J call may be in error: the DNA end matches TRBJ2-5 better. CDR1 is MNHEY, CDR2 SMNVEV, per germline (reference sequence). The CDR3 sequence is 11 residues long. The CDR3 DNA sequence: TGTCATCCGGGACAGCAAGAGGCCCAGTACTTC. This translates into CHPGQQEAQYF.